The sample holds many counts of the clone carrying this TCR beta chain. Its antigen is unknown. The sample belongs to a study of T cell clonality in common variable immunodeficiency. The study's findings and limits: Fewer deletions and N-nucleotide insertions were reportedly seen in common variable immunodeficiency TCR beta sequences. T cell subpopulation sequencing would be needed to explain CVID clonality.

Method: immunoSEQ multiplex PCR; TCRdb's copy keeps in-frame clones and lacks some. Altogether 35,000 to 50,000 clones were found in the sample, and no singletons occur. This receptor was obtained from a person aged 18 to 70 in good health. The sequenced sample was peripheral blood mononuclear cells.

CDR3 bases read: TGCGCCAGCAGCCATAAGGGGATAGATACG. Encoded protein: CASSHKGIDT. In full, the CDR3 is CASSHKGIDTQYF. The chain combines TRBV4-1 with TRBJ2-3, with a possible D match to TRBD1 (5 bases). The read ends 3 residues shy of where the CDR3 ends; the end is completed using the germline J gene. The CDR3 covers 13 residues. Trimming pared 3 bases from V and 5 bases from J, leaving 9 bases between. CDR1 is MGHRA, CDR2 YSYEKL, per germline.